This T cell receptor beta chain was observed in a study of shared clonotypes between healthy human individuals. Germline lookup yields CDR1 MNHEY and CDR2 SVGAGI. This CDR3 spans 12 amino acids. V was clipped by 7 bases and J by 6 bases, with 10 bases between them. Naive CD8 cells comprised CD45RO-negative, CCR7-positively selected cells, excluding terminally differentiated effector memory CD45RA+ cells. Generated by immunoSEQ multiplex PCR, the TCRdb table keeps only in-frame clones and is missing some. Seen here are about 2.1 million clones, roughly 95% observed once, and the top ten hold over 1.5%.

This rearrangement joins TRBV6-5 to TRBJ2-1; TRBD2 is a possible D gene (6 bases). The sequence was collected from a man in his late teens or twenties in good health. Some clones in this sample may be carry-over from other donors' samples. Source material: naive CD8+ T cells from PBMCs. The CDR3 loop reads CASTGSFNEQFF. CDR3 coding DNA: TGTGCCAGCACCGGGAGTTTCAATGAGCAGTTCTTC.